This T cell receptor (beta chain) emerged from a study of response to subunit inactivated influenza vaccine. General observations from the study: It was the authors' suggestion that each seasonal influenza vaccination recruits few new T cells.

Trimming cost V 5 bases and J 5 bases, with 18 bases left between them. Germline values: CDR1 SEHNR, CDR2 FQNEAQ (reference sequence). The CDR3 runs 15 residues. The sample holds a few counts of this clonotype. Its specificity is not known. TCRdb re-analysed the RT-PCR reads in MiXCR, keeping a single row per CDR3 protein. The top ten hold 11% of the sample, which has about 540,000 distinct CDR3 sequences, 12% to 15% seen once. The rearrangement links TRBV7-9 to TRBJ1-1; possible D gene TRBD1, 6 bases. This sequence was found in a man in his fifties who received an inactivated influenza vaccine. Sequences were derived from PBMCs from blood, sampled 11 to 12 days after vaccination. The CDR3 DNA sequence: TGTGCCAGCAGCCCACGACAGGTTGGATGGACTGAAGCTTTCTTT. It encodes CASSPRQVGWTEAFF.